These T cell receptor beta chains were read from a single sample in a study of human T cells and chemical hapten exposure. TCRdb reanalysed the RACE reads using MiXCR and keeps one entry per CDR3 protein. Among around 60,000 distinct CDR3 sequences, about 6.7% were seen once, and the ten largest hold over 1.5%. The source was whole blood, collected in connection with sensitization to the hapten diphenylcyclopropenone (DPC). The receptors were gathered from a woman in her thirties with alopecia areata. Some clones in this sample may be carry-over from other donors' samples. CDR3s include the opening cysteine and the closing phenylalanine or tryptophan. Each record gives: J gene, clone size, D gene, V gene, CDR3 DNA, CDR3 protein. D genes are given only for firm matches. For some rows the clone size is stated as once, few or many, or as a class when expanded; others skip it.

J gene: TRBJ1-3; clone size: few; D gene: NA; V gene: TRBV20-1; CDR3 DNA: TGCAGTGCTAGAGATCTGTCTAGGGTCCACTCTGGAAACACCATATATTTT; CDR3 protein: CSARDLSRVHSGNTIYF
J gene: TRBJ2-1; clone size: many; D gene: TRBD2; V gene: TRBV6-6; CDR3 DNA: TGTGCCAGCAGTTACTCTTTGGGACTAGCGAATTTCAATGAGCAGTTCTTC; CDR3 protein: CASSYSLGLANFNEQFF
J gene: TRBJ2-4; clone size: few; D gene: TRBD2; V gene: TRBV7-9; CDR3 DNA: TGTGCCAGCAGCCGCGGGGGGGTCGGCAAAAACATTCAGTACTTC; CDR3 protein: CASSRGGVGKNIQYF
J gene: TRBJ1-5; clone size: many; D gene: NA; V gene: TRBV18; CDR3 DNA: TGTGCCAGCTCACTACAAGGGATGTATCAGCCCCAGCATTTT; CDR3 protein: CASSLQGMYQPQHF
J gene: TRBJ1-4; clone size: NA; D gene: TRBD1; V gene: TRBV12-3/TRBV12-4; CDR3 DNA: TGTGCCAGCAGGCAAAGCAGGGATGGGACAGGGTTTGAAAAACTGTTTTTT; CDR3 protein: CASRQSRDGTGFEKLFF
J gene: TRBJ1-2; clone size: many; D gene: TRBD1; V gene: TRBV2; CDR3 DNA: TGTGCCAGCAGTGTTACGGACAGGGGACATGGCTACACCTTC; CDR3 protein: CASSVTDRGHGYTF
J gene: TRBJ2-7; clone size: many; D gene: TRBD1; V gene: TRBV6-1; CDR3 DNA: TGTGCCAGCATTGACGGACAGGCAAGCTCCTACGAGCAGTACTTC; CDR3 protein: CASIDGQASSYEQYF
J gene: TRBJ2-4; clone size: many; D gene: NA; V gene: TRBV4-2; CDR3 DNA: TGTGCCAGCAGCCAAGATACTGATTTAGCCAAAAACATTCAGTACTTC; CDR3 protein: CASSQDTDLAKNIQYF
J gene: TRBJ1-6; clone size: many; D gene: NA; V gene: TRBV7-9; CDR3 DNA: TGTGCCAGCGGATATGGCAGGGGTAATTCACCCCTCCACTTT; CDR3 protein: CASGYGRGNSPLHF
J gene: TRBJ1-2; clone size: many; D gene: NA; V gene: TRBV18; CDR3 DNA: TGTGCCAGCTCGCGGGACCTTAACTATGGCTACACCTTC; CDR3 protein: CASSRDLNYGYTF
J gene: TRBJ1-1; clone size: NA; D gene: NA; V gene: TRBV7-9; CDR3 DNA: TGTGCCAGCAGCCTGGGACCATGGACTGAAGCTTTCTTT; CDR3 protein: CASSLGPWTEAFF
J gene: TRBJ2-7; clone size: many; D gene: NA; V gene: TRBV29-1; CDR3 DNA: TGCAGCGTTGCCCGGGACTACGAGCAGTACTTC; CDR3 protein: CSVARDYEQYF
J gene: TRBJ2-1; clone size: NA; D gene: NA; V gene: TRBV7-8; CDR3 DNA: TGTGCCAGCAGCTTAGATCAATCCTACAATGAGCAGTTCTTC; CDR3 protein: CASSLDQSYNEQFF
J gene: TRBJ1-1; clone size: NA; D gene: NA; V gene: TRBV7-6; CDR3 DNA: TGTGCCAGCAGCACCAGGGGTTGGGGCACTGAAGCTTTCTTT; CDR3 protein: CASSTRGWGTEAFF
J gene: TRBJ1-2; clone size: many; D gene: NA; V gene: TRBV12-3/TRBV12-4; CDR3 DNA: TGTGCCAGCAGCCCTAGGGGAAGCGGCTACACCTTC; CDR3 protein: CASSPRGSGYTF
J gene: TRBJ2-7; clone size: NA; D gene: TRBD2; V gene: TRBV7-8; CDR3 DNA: TGTGCCAGCAGCCATGGGGGGGCCTACGAGCAGTACTTC; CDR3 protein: CASSHGGAYEQYF
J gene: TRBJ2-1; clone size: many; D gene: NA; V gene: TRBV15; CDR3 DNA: TGTGCCACCAGCAGAGAGGGTAGAAATGAGCAGTTCTTC; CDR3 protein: CATSREGRNEQFF
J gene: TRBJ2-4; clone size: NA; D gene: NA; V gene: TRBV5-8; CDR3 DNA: TGTGTCAGCAGCACCGGACATAATTTGGCCAAAAACATTCAGTACTTC; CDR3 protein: CVSSTGHNLAKNIQYF
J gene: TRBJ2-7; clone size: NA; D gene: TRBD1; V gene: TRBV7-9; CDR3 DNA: TGTGCCAGCAGCCGCTCCGGGACAGGGGCCTACGAGCAGTACTTC; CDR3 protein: CASSRSGTGAYEQYF
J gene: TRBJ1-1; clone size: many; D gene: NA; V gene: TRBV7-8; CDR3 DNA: TGTGCCAGCAGCTTAGATCCGAACACTGAAGCTTTCTTT; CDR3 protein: CASSLDPNTEAFF
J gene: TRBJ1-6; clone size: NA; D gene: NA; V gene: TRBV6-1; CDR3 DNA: TGTGCCAGCAGTGCCCGACTCAATTCACCCCTCCACTTT; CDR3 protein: CASSARLNSPLHF
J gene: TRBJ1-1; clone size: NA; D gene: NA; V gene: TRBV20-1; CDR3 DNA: TGCAGTGCTAGGGAGGGGGACCACACTGAAGCTTTCTTT; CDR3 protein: CSAREGDHTEAFF